A single T cell receptor (beta chain) is shown here with its context. This clonotype has just a few counts. Its binding antigen is unknown. Base qualities are missing; no much larger clone stands one base away. The sample originates from a study of T cells in Graves' hyperthyroidism and ophthalmopathy (dated by TCRdb to about 2019). As for the study more broadly: Peripheral blood was collected at initial diagnosis, before any treatment. TCR V-J signatures able to tell the groups apart were searched for in a discovery cohort of some 97 patients, of whom roughly 42 had Graves' ophthalmopathy and 57 had stable Graves' hyperthyroidism. Prospective prediction of ophthalmopathy was tested in an independent validation cohort of approximately 19 hyperthyroidism patients and 15 to 17 patients who later progressed to ophthalmopathy. The 85 to 100 discovery patients were randomly split 7:3 into training and test sets. The study also compared thyroid tissue and blood T-cell repertoires from a handful of Graves' hyperthyroidism patients. Once sampling was done, hyperthyroidism patients were given methimazole at a starting dose of 30 mg daily, whereas ophthalmopathy patients were given high-dose intravenous methylprednisolone. TCR Vbeta CDR3 sequencing of 120 to 150 peripheral blood samples (around 45 ophthalmopathy, 75 hyperthyroidism and about 17 progressor patients) is reported in the paper. On the study overall, not on this receptor specifically: Most expanded thyroid clonotypes (frequency above 0.001) were also detected in blood, a finding suggesting that blood repertoires may reflect thyroid immune responses. In validation, progression to ophthalmopathy was predicted by the model with 65% to 71% sensitivity and approximately 78% specificity, a median of roughly six months before onset. Sample size was not statistically predetermined, and investigators were not blinded to group allocation. A 13 V-J signature model separated ophthalmopathy from stable hyperthyroidism, with approximately 87% sensitivity and 81% to 82% specificity in cross-validation and 80%/75% in testing.

The CDR3 spans 14 residues, from the cysteine through the phenylalanine. CDR3 DNA only is kept here, 42 bases in frame from base 1. Trimming costs V 1 base and J 5 bases, and their ends lie 10 bases apart. Stable Graves' hyperthyroidism was defined as no progression to ophthalmopathy during 18 months of follow-up. Hyperthyroidism patients were aged 18 to 65 years and newly diagnosed, with disease duration of less than 2 months. Exclusion was applied to patients with uncontrolled infections, other autoimmune diseases, pregnancy or lactation. Diagnoses were based on clinical symptoms, serum thyroxine and TRAb, thyroid ultrasound and orbital computed tomography. PBMCs were isolated from about 10 ml of fresh peripheral blood by Ficoll-Paque density gradient centrifugation. Total RNA was extracted using Trizol reagent, and RNA quality was assessed on an Agilent 2100 Bioanalyzer. TCR beta CDR3 regions were amplified from RNA transcripts. The first round of RT-PCR for the TCR CDR3 was performed with the HTBI primer set and the Qiagen OneStep RT-PCR kit. A second multiplex PCR round built the libraries, followed by size selection and purification. The libraries were sequenced on an Illumina HiSeq2000 using paired-end 100 bp reads. Per the original workflow: Raw data were processed with SOAPnuke, discarding reads with adapters, uncalled bases, mean Phred below 15, or no exact constant-primer or identifier match. COPE v1.2.5 was used to merge the high-quality paired reads, and each unique nucleotide sequence was defined as a clonotype. MiTCR v1.1 was used to align the clonotypes against IMGT TRBV, TRBD and TRBJ reference segments. Only V-J combinations with frequency above 0.0001, covering about 99% of repertoires, were analysed. A TCS score was defined as the ratio between F50 (clonal expansion) and ExV (chaos), using BLOSUM62-based TCRdist between CDR3 peptides within each V-J. Welch's t-statistics and random forest reduced roughly 500 V-J features to 10 to 15, which were used in a naive Bayes classifier (R e1071). The similarity between thyroid and blood repertoires was quantified using the Morisita-Horn index. Starting from the raw public reads, TCRdb applied fastp trimming at Q25, assembled clones with MiXCR and retained in-frame beta chains. Each entry merges the rows of one CDR3 protein and shows their most common DNA and genes. What appears here as the V and J calls and clone size reflects TCRdb's work, not the paper's. The sample contains just under 750,000 distinct CDR3 sequences, 30% to 40% of them found a single time. The top ten clones comprise around a third of the sample.

Sequencing was carried out using blood. The receptor's source is a woman aged 40 to 50 with Graves' hyperthyroidism. Recombination linked TRBV12-3 or TRBV12-4 to TRBJ2-3; TRBD2 is possibly the D segment (6 matching bases). The CDR3 region has the sequence CASSLVGGRDTQYF. The DNA sequence reads TGTGCCAGCAGTTTAGTCGGAGGGAGAGATACGCAGTATTTT.